The TCR beta chain under discussion was sequenced for a study of blood T cells in healthy people across ages. For this clonotype: Antigen specificity is unknown.

The germline gives CDR1 MNHNY, CDR2 SVGAGI (reference sequence). This CDR3 comprises 15 residues. Trimming shortened V by 0 bases and J by 5 bases, and 13 bases separated the two germline ends. Regarding the study as a whole: Not knowing donor CMV status may have confounded expanded clonotype changes. Older age coincided with a roughly linear decline in TCR beta diversity per million T cells.

With a J-beta primer mix and a sample-barcoded 5' primer, a second PCR ran about 7 to 11 cycles. TCRdb re-called the 5' RACE reads through MiXCR, storing one row per CDR3 protein. This table has about 1 million distinct CDR3 sequences, under 45% appearing once. Each sample yielded at least 6 million isolated PBMCs. The receptor comes from a woman in her fifties or sixties in good health. The V gene is TRBV6-6, the J gene TRBJ2-5; D possibly corresponds to TRBD2 (6 bases). The sequenced sample was blood. CDR3 residues: CASSYSSGPGETQYF. The CDR3 region has the DNA TGTGCCAGCAGTTACTCTAGCGGCCCGGGGGAGACCCAGTACTTC.